The clone carrying this TCR beta chain has ten or more counts. Unique molecular identifiers were built into the TCR beta cDNA libraries. MiXCR was run by TCRdb on the PCR reads, yielding one entry per CDR3 protein. The repertoire holds 500,000 to 600,000 distinct CDR3 sequences, 44% seen once, with about 1.8% in the top ten. These data originate in a study of post-analysis software for immune sequencing data. The TCR sequence derives from a girl aged 5 to 17 with multiple sclerosis. The sample consisted of blood.

CDR3 nucleotides: TGCGCCAGCAGCCCCAGGGGGACTCATAATTCACCCCTCCACTTT. Translating gives CASSPRGTHNSPLHF. This chain uses TRBV5-1 with TRBJ1-6, with 7 nucleotides matching TRBD1. The CDR3 consists of 15 residues. Germline trimming cut 4 bases from V and 5 bases from J; bases unmatched to any gene: 6. Germline assignment: CDR1 SGHRS and CDR2 YFSETQ.